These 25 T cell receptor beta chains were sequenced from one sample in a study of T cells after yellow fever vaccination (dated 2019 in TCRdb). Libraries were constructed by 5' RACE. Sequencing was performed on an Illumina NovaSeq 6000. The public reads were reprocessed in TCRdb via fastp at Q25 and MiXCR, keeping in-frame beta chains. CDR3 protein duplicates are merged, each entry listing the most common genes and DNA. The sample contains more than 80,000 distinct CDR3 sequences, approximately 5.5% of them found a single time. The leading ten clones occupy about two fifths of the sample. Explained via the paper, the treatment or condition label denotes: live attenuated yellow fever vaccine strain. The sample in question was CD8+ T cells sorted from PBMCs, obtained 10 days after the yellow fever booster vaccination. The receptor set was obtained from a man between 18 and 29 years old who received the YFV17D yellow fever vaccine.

The CDR3 DNA is TGCGCCAGCAGCCAAGTAGACAGGGGGCCCTACAATGAGCAGTTCTTC. Its protein is CASSQVDRGPYNEQFF. The rearrangement joins TRBV4-1 to TRBJ2-1; 10 bases are shared with TRBD1. V shed 1 base and J 2 bases; nucleotides not matched to a gene: 2. The CDR3 covers 16 residues. The germline V gene has CDR1 MGHRA and CDR2 YSYEKL.

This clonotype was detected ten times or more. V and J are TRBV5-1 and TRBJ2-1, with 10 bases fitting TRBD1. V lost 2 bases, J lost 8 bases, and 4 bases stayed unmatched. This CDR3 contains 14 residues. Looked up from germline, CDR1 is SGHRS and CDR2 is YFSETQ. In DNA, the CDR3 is TGCGCCAGCAGCTTCGGACAGGGGGAGGATGAGCAGTTCTTC. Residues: CASSFGQGEDEQFF.

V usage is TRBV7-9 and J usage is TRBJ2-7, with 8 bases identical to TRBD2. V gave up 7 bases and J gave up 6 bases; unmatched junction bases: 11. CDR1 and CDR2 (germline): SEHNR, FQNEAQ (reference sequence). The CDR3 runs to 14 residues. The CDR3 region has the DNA TGTGCCAGCACGGCCCCAGCGGGGGTGGGCGAGCAGTACTTC. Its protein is CASTAPAGVGEQYF.

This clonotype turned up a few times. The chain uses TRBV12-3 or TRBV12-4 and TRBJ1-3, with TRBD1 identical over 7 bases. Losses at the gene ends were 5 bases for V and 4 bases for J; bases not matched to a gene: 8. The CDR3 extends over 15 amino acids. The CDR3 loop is CASSGLEGAGNTIYF. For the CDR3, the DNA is TGTGCCAGCAGTGGGCTCGAGGGGGCAGGAAACACCATATATTTT.

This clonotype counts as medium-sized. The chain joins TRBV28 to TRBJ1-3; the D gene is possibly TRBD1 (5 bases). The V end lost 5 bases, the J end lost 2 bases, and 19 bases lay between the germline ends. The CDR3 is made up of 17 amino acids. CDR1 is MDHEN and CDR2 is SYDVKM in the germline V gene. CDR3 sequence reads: CASSPRFYQGAGNTIYF. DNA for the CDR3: TGTGCCAGCAGTCCCCGCTTCTATCAAGGGGCTGGAAACACCATATATTTT.

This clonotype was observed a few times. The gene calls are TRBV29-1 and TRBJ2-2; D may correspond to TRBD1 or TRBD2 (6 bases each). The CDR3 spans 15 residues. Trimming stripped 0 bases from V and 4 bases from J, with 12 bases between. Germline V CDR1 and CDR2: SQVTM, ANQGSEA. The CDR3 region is CSVEDPGAATGELFF. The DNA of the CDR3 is TGCAGCGTTGAAGATCCGGGGGCGGCCACCGGGGAGCTGTTTTTT.

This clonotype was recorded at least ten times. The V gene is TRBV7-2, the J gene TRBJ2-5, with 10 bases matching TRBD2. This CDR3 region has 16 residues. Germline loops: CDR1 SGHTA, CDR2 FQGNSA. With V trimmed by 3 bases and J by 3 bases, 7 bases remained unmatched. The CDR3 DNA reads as TGTGCCAGCAGCTTGGCTAGCGGGGGTCACGAAGAGACCCAGTACTTC. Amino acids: CASSLASGGHEETQYF.

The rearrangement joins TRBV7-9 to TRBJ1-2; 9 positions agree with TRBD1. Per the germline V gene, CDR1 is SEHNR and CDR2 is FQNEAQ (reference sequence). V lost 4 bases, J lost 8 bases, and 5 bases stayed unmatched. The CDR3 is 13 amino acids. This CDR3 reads CASSWGQGVGYTF. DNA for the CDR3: TGTGCCAGCAGCTGGGGACAGGGAGTCGGCTACACCTTC.

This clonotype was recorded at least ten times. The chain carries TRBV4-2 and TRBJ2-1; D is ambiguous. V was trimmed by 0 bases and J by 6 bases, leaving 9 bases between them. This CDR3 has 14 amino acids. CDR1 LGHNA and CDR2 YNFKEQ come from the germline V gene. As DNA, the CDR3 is TGTGCCAGCAGCCAAGATTCCCTTCTCAATGAGCAGTTCTTC. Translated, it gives CASSQDSLLNEQFF.

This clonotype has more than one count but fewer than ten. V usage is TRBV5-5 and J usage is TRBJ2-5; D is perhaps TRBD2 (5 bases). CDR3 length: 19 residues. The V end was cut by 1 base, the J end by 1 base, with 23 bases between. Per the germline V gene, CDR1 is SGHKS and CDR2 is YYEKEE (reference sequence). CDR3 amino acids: CASSLIQTRVPEAQETQYF. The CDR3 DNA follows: TGTGCCAGCAGCTTGATACAGACGCGGGTTCCGGAGGCCCAAGAGACCCAGTACTTC.

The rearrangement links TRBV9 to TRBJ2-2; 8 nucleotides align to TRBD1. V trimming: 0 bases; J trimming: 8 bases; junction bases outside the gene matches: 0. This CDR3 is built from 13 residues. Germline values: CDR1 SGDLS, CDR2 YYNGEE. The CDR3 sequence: CASSVGDRGELFF. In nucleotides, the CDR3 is TGTGCCAGCAGCGTAGGGGACAGGGGGGAGCTGTTTTTT.

The CDR3, as DNA: TGTGCCACCAGTGATCCGGGACAGGACACAACCGGGGAGCTGTTTTTT. Protein product: CATSDPGQDTTGELFF. The chain is built from TRBV24-1 and TRBJ2-2, with 8 bases lining up with TRBD1. Germline V gene lookup returns CDR1 KGHDR and CDR2 SFDVKD. The CDR3 has 16 amino acids. Unmatched junction bases numbered 7, after V lost 3 bases and J lost 5 bases.

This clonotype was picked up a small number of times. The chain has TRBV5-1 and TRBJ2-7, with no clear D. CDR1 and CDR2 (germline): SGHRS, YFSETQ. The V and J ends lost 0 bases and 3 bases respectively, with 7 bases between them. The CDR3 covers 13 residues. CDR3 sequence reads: CASSLVPDYEQYV. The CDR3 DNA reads TGCGCCAGCAGCTTGGTTCCAGACTACGAGCAGTACGTC.

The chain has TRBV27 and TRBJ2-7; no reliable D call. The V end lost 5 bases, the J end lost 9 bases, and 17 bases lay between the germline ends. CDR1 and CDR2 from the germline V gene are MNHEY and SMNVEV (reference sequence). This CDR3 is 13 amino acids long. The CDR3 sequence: CASSPPGYGGQYF. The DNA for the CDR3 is TGTGCCAGCAGTCCCCCCGGCTACGGCGGGCAGTACTTC.

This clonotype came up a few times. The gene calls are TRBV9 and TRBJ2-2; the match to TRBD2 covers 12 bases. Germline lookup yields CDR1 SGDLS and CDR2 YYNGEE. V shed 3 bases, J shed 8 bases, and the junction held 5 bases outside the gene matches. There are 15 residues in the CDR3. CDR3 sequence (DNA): TGTGCCAGCAGCGCTAGCGGGGGGGCCTCAGGGGAGCTGTTTTTT. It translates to CASSASGGASGELFF. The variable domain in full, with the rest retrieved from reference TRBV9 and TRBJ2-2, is DSGVTQTPKHLITATGQRVTLRCSPRSGDLSVYWYQQSLDQGLQFLIQYYNGEERAKGNILERFSAQQFPDLHSELNLSSLELGDSALYFCASSASGGASGELFFGEGSRLTVL.

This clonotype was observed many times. The CDR3 nucleotides are TGTGCCAGCAGCCCGGGACAGTCCCCGAACACTGAAGCTTTCTTT. Protein: CASSPGQSPNTEAFF. The chain uses TRBV7-9 and TRBJ1-1; the match to TRBD1 covers 7 bases. Trimming cost V 5 bases and J 1 base; bases outside gene matches: 7. This CDR3 region has 15 residues. The germline V gene has CDR1 SEHNR and CDR2 FQNEAQ (reference sequence).

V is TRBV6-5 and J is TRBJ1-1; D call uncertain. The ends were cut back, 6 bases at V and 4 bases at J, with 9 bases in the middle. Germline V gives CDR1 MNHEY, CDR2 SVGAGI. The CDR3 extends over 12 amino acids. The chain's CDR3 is CASRLGGTEAFF. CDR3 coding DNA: TGTGCCAGCAGATTGGGAGGCACTGAAGCTTTCTTT.

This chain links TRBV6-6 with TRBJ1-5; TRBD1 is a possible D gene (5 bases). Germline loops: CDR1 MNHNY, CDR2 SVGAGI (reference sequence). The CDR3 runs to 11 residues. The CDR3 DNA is TGTGCGGCGGGGGGAAATCAGCCCCAGCATTTT. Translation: CAAGGNQPQHF.

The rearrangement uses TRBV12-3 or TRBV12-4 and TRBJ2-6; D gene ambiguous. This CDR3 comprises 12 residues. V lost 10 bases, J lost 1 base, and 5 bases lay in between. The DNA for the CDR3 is TGTGCCACCCAATCTGGGGCCAACGTCCTGACTTTC. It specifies CATQSGANVLTF.

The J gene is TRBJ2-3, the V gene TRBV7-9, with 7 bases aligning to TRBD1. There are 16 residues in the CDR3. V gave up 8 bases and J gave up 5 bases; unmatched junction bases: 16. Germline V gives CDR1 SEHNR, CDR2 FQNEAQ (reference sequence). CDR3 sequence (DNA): TGTGCCAGCGGCTACCCAGAGGCAGGGGGAAAAGATACGCAGTATTTT. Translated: CASGYPEAGGKDTQYF.

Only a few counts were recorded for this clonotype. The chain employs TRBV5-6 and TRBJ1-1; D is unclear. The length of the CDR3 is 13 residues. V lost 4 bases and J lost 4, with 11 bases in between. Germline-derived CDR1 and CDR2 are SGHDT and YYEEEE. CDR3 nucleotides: TGTGCCAGCAGCAACTCGGTGCCCACTGAAGCTTTCTTT. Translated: CASSNSVPTEAFF.

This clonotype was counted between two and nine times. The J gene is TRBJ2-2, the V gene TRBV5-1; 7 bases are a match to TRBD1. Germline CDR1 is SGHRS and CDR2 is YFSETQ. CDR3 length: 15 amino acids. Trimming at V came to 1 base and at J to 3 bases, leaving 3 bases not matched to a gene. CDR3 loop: CASSLRGGDTGELFF. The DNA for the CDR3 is TGCGCCAGCAGCTTGAGAGGGGGCGACACCGGGGAGCTGTTTTTT. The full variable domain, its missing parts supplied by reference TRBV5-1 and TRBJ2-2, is KAGVTQTPRYLIKTRGQQVTLSCSPISGHRSVSWYQQTPGQGLQFLFEYFSETQRNKGNFPGRFSGRQFSNSRSEMNVSTLELGDSALYLCASSLRGGDTGELFFGEGSRLTVL.

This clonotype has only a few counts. As DNA, the CDR3 is TGTGCCAGCAGCTCGCCGGGACAGGGGTACAATGAGCAGTTCTTC. It translates to CASSSPGQGYNEQFF. The chain uses TRBV5-6 and TRBJ2-1; 10 positions match TRBD1. This CDR3 is 15 amino acids long. With V trimmed by 3 bases and J by 4 bases, 4 bases remained unmatched. Germline V gene lookup returns CDR1 SGHDT and CDR2 YYEEEE.

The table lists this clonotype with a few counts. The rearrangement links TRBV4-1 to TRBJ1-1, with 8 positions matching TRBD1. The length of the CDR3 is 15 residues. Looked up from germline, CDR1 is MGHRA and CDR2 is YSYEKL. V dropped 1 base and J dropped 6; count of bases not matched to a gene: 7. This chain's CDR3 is CASSQVLQGDSEAFF. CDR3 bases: TGCGCCAGCAGCCAAGTCTTACAGGGGGATTCTGAAGCTTTCTTT.

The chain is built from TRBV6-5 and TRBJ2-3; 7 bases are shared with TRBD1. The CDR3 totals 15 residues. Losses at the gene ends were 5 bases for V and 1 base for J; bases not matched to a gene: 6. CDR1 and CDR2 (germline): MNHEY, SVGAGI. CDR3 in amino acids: CASSTYRGRTDTQYF. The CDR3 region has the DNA TGTGCCAGCAGTACTTACAGGGGACGCACAGATACGCAGTATTTT.